A single sample is the source of the 15 T cell receptor beta chains below, sequenced in a study of shared T cell receptors in the human thymus. The protocol was immunoSEQ multiplex PCR, while the TCRdb copy is restricted to in-frame clones and leaves out a portion. The sample shows about 500,000 clones, around 82% of them seen only once. This same sample was also part of a study on human thymus T cells.

Sequences were obtained from thymocytes. Every receptor here comes from a boy less than two years old with a congenital heart defect.

The V gene is TRBV10-1, the J gene TRBJ2-5, with 8 bases fitting TRBD1. The end of the DNA fits TRBJ2-7 better, so the J call may be wrong. The CDR3 is 13 amino acids. From germline, CDR1 is WNHNN and CDR2 SYGVQD (reference sequence). The CDR3 DNA reads TGCGCCAGCAGTGAGACAGGGGGCTACGAGCAGTACTTC. Protein: CASSETGGYEQYF.

The CDR3 is CASSPDRFERADTQYF. CDR3 nucleotides: TGCGCCAGCAGCCCTGACAGGTTCGAACGAGCAGATACGCAGTATTTT. J is TRBJ2-3 and V is TRBV4-1; perhaps TRBD1 as D (6 bases). This CDR3 has 16 amino acids. Germline V gene sequence: CDR1 MGHRA, CDR2 YSYEKL. Trimming removed 4 bases at V and 4 bases at J, with 18 bases between.

The V and J genes are TRBV2 and TRBJ2-5; maybe TRBD2 (6 bases). This CDR3 region has 15 residues. V was pared by 2 bases and J by 7 bases, with 17 bases between. CDR1 is SNHLY and CDR2 is FYNNEI in the germline V gene. CDR3: CASSELQRVVVTQYF. DNA of the CDR3: TGTGCCAGCAGTGAACTCCAGCGGGTGGTGGTGACCCAGTACTTC.

The count of this clone is one. The junction does not match germline at one end; this may be a read error. The chain recombines TRBV4-2 with TRBJ2-2; D gene unclear. Germline loops: CDR1 LGHNA, CDR2 YNFKEQ. The CDR3 has 16 amino acids. Here the CDR3 DNA reads TGTGCCAGCAGCCAAGGACCAAAAGCGAACCCCGGGGAGCTGTTTTTT. The encoded protein is CASSQGPKANPGELFF.

The genes are TRBV5-4 and TRBJ2-5; maybe TRBD2 (6 bases). Between the trimmed V and J ends, which lost 9 bases and 7 bases, there was a span of 13 bases. Germline CDR1 SGHNT, CDR2 YYREEE (reference sequence). The CDR3 runs to 11 residues. CDR3 protein: CATTAGGTQYF. The DNA of the CDR3 is TGTGCCACCACGGCCGGGGGGACCCAGTACTTC. The full variable domain, completed using reference TRBV5-4 and TRBJ2-5, is ETGVTQSPTHLIKTRGQQVTLRCSSQSGHNTVSWYQQALGQGPQFIFQYYREEENGRGNFPPRFSGLQFPNYSSELNVNALELDDSALYLCATTAGGTQYFGPGTRLLVL.

This clone has just one count. The chain uses TRBV12-5 and TRBJ2-7; 8 bases fit TRBD2. The CDR3 covers 15 residues. The J segment lost 6 bases and the V segment lost 7 bases, leaving 14 bases of the junction unmatched. Germline loops: CDR1 LGHNT, CDR2 FRNRAP. The CDR3 reads CASVSNGREAGEQYF. The CDR3 DNA is TGTGCTAGTGTCTCGAACGGGCGGGAGGCCGGCGAGCAGTACTTC.

The CDR3 spells CASSFPPGLGLGIDTQYF. CDR3 coding DNA: TGTGCCAGCAGCTTCCCCCCGGGACTAGGTTTAGGTATCGATACGCAGTATTTT. The chain couples TRBV11-2 to TRBJ2-3, with TRBD2 matching over 8 bases. This CDR3 comprises 18 residues. J gave up 6 bases and V 3 bases, and 17 bases lay outside the gene matches. Germline V CDR1 and CDR2: SGHAT, FQNNGV.

The gene calls are TRBV5-1 and TRBJ1-4; possibly TRBD1 for D (5 bases). The germline V and J ends were trimmed by 3 bases and 7 bases, with 19 bases remaining between them. CDR1 is SGHRS and CDR2 is YFSETQ in the germline V gene. The CDR3 has 16 residues. The CDR3 spells CASSWWGRGEGEKLFF. In DNA form, the CDR3 reads TGCGCCAGCAGCTGGTGGGGACGGGGGGAAGGTGAAAAACTGTTTTTT.

The chain employs TRBV25-1 and TRBJ2-3; D gene ambiguous. V was shortened by 4 bases and J by 3 bases, with 11 bases between the two germline ends. Germline CDR1 MGHDK, CDR2 SYGVNS. This CDR3 spans 14 amino acids. The CDR3 sequence is CASSAAEPTDTQYF. The CDR3, as DNA: TGTGCCAGCAGTGCGGCGGAGCCTACAGATACGCAGTATTTT.

The CDR3 loop reads CASSVGGRMEDEQYF. DNA of the CDR3: TGTGCCAGCAGCGTAGGGGGGAGGATGGAGGACGAGCAGTACTTC. The genes are TRBV9 and TRBJ2-7, with a weak D call TRBD2 (6 bases). Deletions cut 0 bases from V and 5 bases from J, with 15 bases between. The CDR3 is 15 amino acids. Germline loops: CDR1 SGDLS, CDR2 YYNGEE.

The rearrangement links TRBV15 to TRBJ2-1, with a weak D call TRBD2 (6 bases). The CDR3 extends over 17 amino acids. V shed 9 bases and J shed 0 bases, with 21 bases lying between them. The V gene's germline CDR1 is LNHNV and CDR2 YYDKDF (reference sequence). The CDR3 is CATSPPPRDPSYNEQFF. Written as DNA, the CDR3 is TGTGCCACGTCACCCCCCCCGCGGGACCCCTCCTACAATGAGCAGTTCTTC.

This chain links TRBV6-6 with TRBJ2-7; no clear D. Germline V CDR1 and CDR2: MNHNY, SVGAGI (reference sequence). Trimming removed 4 bases from V and 6 bases from J, with 13 bases in between. This CDR3 is built from 13 residues. The CDR3 DNA sequence: TGTGCCAGCAGTTTTGGGTCGCCGGGCGAGCAGTACTTC. Its protein product is CASSFGSPGEQYF.

The gene calls are TRBV28 and TRBJ2-5; 14 bases are shared with TRBD2. From germline, CDR1 is MDHEN and CDR2 SYDVKM. Trimming at V came to 4 bases and at J to 5 bases, leaving 12 bases not matched to a gene. This CDR3 has 18 amino acids. The CDR3 reads CASSSPRLAGGPQETQYF. As DNA, the CDR3 is TGTGCCAGCAGTTCCCCCCGACTAGCGGGAGGGCCGCAGGAGACCCAGTACTTC. Full variable domain (outside the CDR3, taken from reference TRBV28 and TRBJ2-5): DVKVTQSSRYLVKRTGEKVFLECVQDMDHENMFWYRQDPGLGLRLIYFSYDVKMKEKGDIPEGYSVSREKKERFSLILESASTNQTSMYLCASSSPRLAGGPQETQYFGPGTRLLVL.

The chain employs TRBV5-1 and TRBJ2-3, with TRBD2 identical over 11 bases. Unmatched junction bases numbered 7, after V lost 6 bases and J lost 4 bases. Germline loops: CDR1 SGHRS, CDR2 YFSETQ. The CDR3 is 15 residues long. The CDR3 spells CASTLSGRGADTQYF. The CDR3 DNA is TGCGCCAGCACACTTAGCGGGAGGGGTGCAGATACGCAGTATTTT.

CDR3 in amino acids: CASSSGRGVRVEQYF. Here the CDR3 DNA reads TGTGCCAGCAGTTCGGGCAGGGGCGTCCGAGTCGAGCAGTACTTC. This sequence joins TRBV28 and TRBJ2-7; D is perhaps TRBD1 (6 bases). V was cut by 4 bases and J by 6 bases, with 19 bases left in between. This CDR3 spans 15 amino acids. CDR1 and CDR2 (germline): MDHEN, SYDVKM. Supplemented by reference TRBV28 and TRBJ2-7, the full variable domain reads DVKVTQSSRYLVKRTGEKVFLECVQDMDHENMFWYRQDPGLGLRLIYFSYDVKMKEKGDIPEGYSVSREKKERFSLILESASTNQTSMYLCASSSGRGVRVEQYFGPGTRLTVT.